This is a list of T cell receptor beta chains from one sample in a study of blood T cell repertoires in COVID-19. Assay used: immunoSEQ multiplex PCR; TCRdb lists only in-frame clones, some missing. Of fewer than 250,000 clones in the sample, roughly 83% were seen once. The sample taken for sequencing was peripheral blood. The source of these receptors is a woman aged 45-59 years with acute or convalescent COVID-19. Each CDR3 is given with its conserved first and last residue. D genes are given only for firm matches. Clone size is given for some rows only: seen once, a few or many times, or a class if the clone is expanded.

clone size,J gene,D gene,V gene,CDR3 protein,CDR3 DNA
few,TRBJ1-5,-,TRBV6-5,CASVAEHRNQPQHF,TGTGCCAGCGTAGCCGAGCACCGCAATCAGCCCCAGCATTTT
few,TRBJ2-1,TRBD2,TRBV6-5,CASSRGTSGRNEQFF,TGTGCCAGCAGTAGAGGGACTAGCGGGCGCAATGAGCAGTTCTTC
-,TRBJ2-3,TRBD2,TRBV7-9,CAFSGGTSTDTQYF,TGTGCCTTTAGCGGGGGCACTAGCACAGATACGCAGTATTTT
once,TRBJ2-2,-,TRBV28,CASSPILKNRAGELFF,TGTGCCAGCAGTCCCATCCTAAAGAACAGAGCCGGGGAGCTGTTTTTT
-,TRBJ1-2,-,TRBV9,CASSASGWSGYTF,TGTGCCAGCAGCGCCTCAGGGTGGTCTGGCTACACCTTC
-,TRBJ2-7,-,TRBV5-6,CASSLRSYEQYF,TGTGCCAGCAGCTTACGGTCCTACGAGCAGTACTTC
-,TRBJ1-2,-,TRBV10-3,CAISGADKKVGGYTF,TGTGCCATCAGTGGGGCTGATAAAAAAGTTGGTGGCTACACCTTC
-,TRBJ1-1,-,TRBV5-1,CASSRTPGTEAFF,TGCGCCAGCAGCCGGACCCCGGGAACTGAAGCTTTCTTT
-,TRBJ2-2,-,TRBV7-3,CASSYRVGEATGELFF,TGTGCCAGCAGCTATCGGGTCGGGGAGGCCACCGGGGAGCTGTTTTTT
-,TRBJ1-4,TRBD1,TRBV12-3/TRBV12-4,CASRQGANEKLFF,TGTGCCAGCAGACAGGGGGCAAATGAAAAACTGTTTTTT
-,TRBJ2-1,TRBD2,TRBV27,CASSRRLAGSTSSYNEQFF,TGTGCCAGCAGTCGCCGGCTAGCGGGGTCTACGAGCTCCTACAATGAGCAGTTCTTC
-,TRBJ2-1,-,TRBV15,CATSSGTLYNEQFF,TGTGCCACCAGCTCGGGGACACTATACAATGAGCAGTTCTTC
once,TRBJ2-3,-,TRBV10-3,CAISDQSTDTQYF,TGTGCCATCAGTGATCAGAGCACAGATACGCAGTATTTT
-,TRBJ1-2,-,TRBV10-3,CAITPEQGGYGYTF,TGTGCCATCACTCCGGAGCAGGGCGGCTATGGCTACACCTTC
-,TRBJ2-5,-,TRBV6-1,CASSEGFGGQETQYF,TGTGCCAGCAGTGAAGGGTTCGGCGGCCAAGAGACCCAGTACTTC
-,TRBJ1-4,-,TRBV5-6,CASNIRGFAEKLFF,TGTGCCAGCAACATCAGGGGTTTCGCAGAAAAACTGTTTTTT
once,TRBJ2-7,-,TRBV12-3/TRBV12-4,CASRFGQYEQYF,TGTGCCAGCAGATTCGGACAGTACGAGCAGTACTTC
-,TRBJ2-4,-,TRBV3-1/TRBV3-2,CASSPSYRVIKNIQYF,TGTGCCAGCAGCCCAAGTTACAGGGTTATCAAAAACATTCAGTACTTC
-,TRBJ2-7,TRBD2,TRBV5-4,CASRELGGGEYEQYF,TGTGCCAGCAGAGAACTCGGGGGGGGCGAGTACGAGCAGTACTTC
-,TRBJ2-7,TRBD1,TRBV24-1,CATSEGQGETYEQYF,TGTGCCACCAGTGAGGGACAGGGGGAGACCTACGAGCAGTACTTC
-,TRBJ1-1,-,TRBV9,CASSVGPGQLVTEAFF,TGTGCCAGCAGCGTAGGTCCGGGTCAGTTGGTCACTGAAGCTTTCTTT
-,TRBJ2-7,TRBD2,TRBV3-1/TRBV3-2,CASSPRLAGNDEQYF,TGTGCCAGCAGCCCCAGACTAGCGGGGAATGACGAGCAGTACTTC
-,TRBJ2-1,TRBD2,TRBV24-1,CATSNTGTSGSNEQFF,TGTGCCACCAGCAACACCGGGACTAGCGGGAGTAATGAGCAGTTCTTC
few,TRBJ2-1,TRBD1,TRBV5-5,CASSSGQPYYNEQFF,TGTGCCAGCAGCTCGGGACAGCCTTACTACAATGAGCAGTTCTTC
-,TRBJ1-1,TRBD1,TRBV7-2,CASSFGQVRGTEAFF,TGTGCCAGCAGCTTCGGACAGGTCAGGGGGACTGAAGCTTTCTTT
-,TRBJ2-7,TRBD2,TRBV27,CASSLSASGGSEQYF,TGTGCCAGCAGTTTATCAGCTAGCGGGGGCTCTGAGCAGTACTTC
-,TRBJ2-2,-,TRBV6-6,CASSSRGAGTGELFF,TGTGCCAGCAGTTCCCGGGGGGCGGGGACCGGGGAGCTGTTTTTT
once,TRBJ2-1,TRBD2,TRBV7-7,CASSRGRGLAGSNEQFF,TGTGCCAGCAGCCGGGGCCGGGGACTAGCGGGTTCCAATGAGCAGTTCTTC
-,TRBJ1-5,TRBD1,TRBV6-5,CASRETGGGGQPQHF,TGTGCCAGCAGGGAGACAGGGGGCGGGGGACAGCCCCAGCATTTT
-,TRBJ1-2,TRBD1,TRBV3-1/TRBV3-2,CASSQGLGQNLYGYTF,TGTGCCAGCAGCCAAGGCCTGGGACAGAACCTCTATGGCTACACCTTC
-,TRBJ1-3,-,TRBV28,CASSLGQISGNTIYF,TGTGCCAGCAGTCTGGGACAAATCTCTGGAAACACCATATATTTT
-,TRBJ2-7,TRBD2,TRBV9,CASSGSSGKWEYEQYF,TGTGCCAGCAGCGGTTCCAGCGGGAAGTGGGAATACGAGCAGTACTTC
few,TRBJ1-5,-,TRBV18,CASSLGRENQPQHF,TGTGCCAGCTCGTTGGGGAGGGAGAATCAGCCCCAGCATTTT
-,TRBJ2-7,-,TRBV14,CASRGTGGPYEQYF,TGTGCCAGCAGGGGTACGGGGGGCCCCTACGAGCAGTACTTC
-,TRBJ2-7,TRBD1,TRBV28,CASSSAAGQGAEQYF,TGTGCCAGCAGTTCCGCAGCTGGACAGGGTGCCGAGCAGTACTTC
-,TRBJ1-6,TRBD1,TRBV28,CASSPADRINSPLHF,TGTGCCAGCAGTCCTGCGGACAGGATCAATTCACCCCTCCACTTT
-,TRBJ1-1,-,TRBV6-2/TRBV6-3,CASSSTSGSLMRAFF,TGTGCCAGCAGTTCTACTTCGGGATCCCTAATGCGAGCTTTCTTT
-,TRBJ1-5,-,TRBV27,CASSPAGGHQPQHF,TGTGCCAGCAGCCCAGCGGGGGGCCATCAGCCCCAGCATTTT
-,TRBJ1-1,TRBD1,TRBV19,CASSIANRGNTEAFF,TGTGCCAGTAGTATAGCAAACAGGGGGAACACTGAAGCTTTCTTT
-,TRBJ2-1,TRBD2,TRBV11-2,CASSRGLAGGPISYNEQFF,TGTGCCAGCAGCCGAGGACTAGCGGGAGGGCCAATCTCCTACAATGAGCAGTTCTTC
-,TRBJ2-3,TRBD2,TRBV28,CASRTSGSTDTQYF,TGTGCCAGCAGGACTAGCGGGAGCACAGATACGCAGTATTTT
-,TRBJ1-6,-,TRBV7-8,CASSLVAGANSPLHF,TGTGCCAGCAGCTTAGTGGCAGGGGCGAATTCACCCCTCCACTTT
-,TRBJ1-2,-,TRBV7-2,CASSLVSTGAANYGYTF,TGTGCCAGCAGCTTAGTATCTACAGGCGCAGCTAACTATGGCTACACCTTC
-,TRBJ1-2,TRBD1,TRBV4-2,CASSQDRGIEDYGYTF,TGTGCCAGCAGCCAGGACAGGGGAATCGAGGACTATGGCTACACCTTC
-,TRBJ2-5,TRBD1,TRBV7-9,CASSITGGLQETQYF,TGTGCCAGCAGCATTACAGGGGGCCTCCAAGAGACCCAGTACTTC
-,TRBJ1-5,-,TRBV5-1,CASRKNPRDWSNQPQHF,TGCGCCAGCAGAAAAAATCCCCGGGACTGGAGCAATCAGCCCCAGCATTTT
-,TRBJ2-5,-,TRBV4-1,CASSQDGRGLETQYF,TGCGCCAGCAGCCAAGATGGCAGAGGTCTTGAGACCCAGTACTTC
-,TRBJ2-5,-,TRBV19,CASSTRVPQETQYF,TGTGCCAGTAGCACCCGGGTGCCACAAGAGACCCAGTACTTC